The TCR beta chain described here comes from a study of T cell responses to AZD1222 COVID-19 vaccine. CDR3 length: 16 residues. V was pared by 5 bases and J by 3 bases, with 11 bases of the junction left unmatched. Per germline, CDR1 SGHDT and CDR2 YYEEEE. Study findings and constraints: At baseline, just five to seven AZD1222 recipients tested seropositive. Donors, mostly white British, included more females; clonal diversity was possibly underestimated.

The data were produced by immunoSEQ multiplex PCR, yet TCRdb's version contains in-frame clones alone and is incomplete. The data show 70,000 to 95,000 clones, approximately 89% seen once. A word on this clone: What it binds is unknown.

The material was peripheral blood, obtained 28 days after the second AZD1222 dose. V usage is TRBV5-6 and J usage is TRBJ2-7, with 10 bases aligning to TRBD1. The TCR sequence derives from an adult who received the AZD1222 COVID-19 vaccine. The DNA for the CDR3 is TGTGCCAGCAGTTTCGTCGGGACAGGGGAGGTCTACGAGCAGTACTTC. Amino acids: CASSFVGTGEVYEQYF.